Following are 28 T cell receptor beta chains from one sample sequenced in a study of response to subunit inactivated influenza vaccine. TCRdb re-analysed the RT-PCR reads in MiXCR, keeping a single row per CDR3 protein. The sample has 150,000 to 200,000 distinct CDR3 sequences; 10% to 15% are singletons. These data were also filed under a second study, of T cells expressing NK-cell markers. According to that study: For TCR beta, cDNA was produced by 5'RACE template switching with UMIs.

Sequenced material: CD8+ T cells sorted from PBMCs, taken less than 13 days after vaccination. The receptors were sampled from a man aged 50 to 59 who received an inactivated influenza vaccine.

This chain connects TRBV4-3 to TRBJ2-3; D is possibly TRBD2 (6 bases). V gave up 0 bases and J gave up 4 bases, with 14 bases separating them. The CDR3 is made up of 16 amino acids. Germline V lookup: CDR1 LGHNA, CDR2 YSLEER. This chain's CDR3 is CASSQDLGRSADTQYF. As DNA, the CDR3 is TGCGCCAGCAGCCAAGATTTGGGGAGGTCTGCAGATACGCAGTATTTT.

This clonotype came up a few times. The V and J genes are TRBV4-1 and TRBJ1-5; D is unresolved. CDR3 length: 16 residues. V was shortened by 4 bases and J by 0 bases, with 13 bases between the two germline ends. Germline V CDR1 and CDR2: MGHRA, YSYEKL. The DNA for the CDR3 is TGCGCCAGCAGCCCTTTAGGACGGGTTAGCAATCAGCCCCAGCATTTT. Encoded protein: CASSPLGRVSNQPQHF.

This clonotype was observed a few times. The V gene is TRBV7-2, the J gene TRBJ2-5; 10 bases fit TRBD1. V trimming: 1 base; J trimming: 4 bases; junction bases outside the gene matches: 6. The CDR3 contains 16 residues. Germline V gene lookup returns CDR1 SGHTA and CDR2 FQGNSA. CDR3 sequence (DNA): TGTGCCAGCAGCTTAGGGGGGACAGGGGATATAGAGACCCAGTACTTC. Amino acid sequence: CASSLGGTGDIETQYF.

This sequence joins TRBV12-3 or TRBV12-4 and TRBJ2-3; D possibly corresponds to TRBD1 (6 bases). V was pared by 3 bases and J by 3 bases, with 7 bases between. The length of the CDR3 is 13 residues. Here the CDR3 DNA reads TGTGCCAGCAGTTTCGACAGGACAGATACGCAGTATTTT. Protein: CASSFDRTDTQYF.

This clonotype was seen only a few times. The CDR3 loop reads CASSYGGIAGGHTDTQYF. The CDR3 nucleotides read TGTGCCAGCAGTTACGGAGGGATAGCGGGGGGCCACACGGATACGCAGTATTTT. The chain carries TRBV6-5 and TRBJ2-3, with 10 bases identical to TRBD2. Trimming at V came to 2 bases and at J to 6 bases, leaving 14 bases not matched to a gene. The CDR3 has 18 residues. Germline CDR1 MNHEY, CDR2 SVGAGI.

This clonotype was recorded a few times. J is TRBJ2-6 and V is TRBV2; possible D gene TRBD2, 6 bases. The CDR3 loop spans 15 amino acids. CDR1 SNHLY and CDR2 FYNNEI come from the germline V gene. Trimming pared 6 bases from V and 0 bases from J, leaving 9 bases between. This chain's CDR3 is CASSPGSSGANVLTF. The CDR3 DNA reads as TGTGCCAGCAGCCCCGGGAGCTCTGGGGCCAACGTCCTGACTTTC.

This clonotype was detected only a few times. The chain couples TRBV20-1 to TRBJ2-7, with a tentative D call TRBD1 (6 bases). This CDR3 comprises 13 residues. Germline V gene lookup returns CDR1 DFQATT and CDR2 SNEGSKA (reference sequence). V lost 1 base and J lost 5, with 12 bases in between. This CDR3 reads CSARAYRVDEQYF. The CDR3 DNA follows: TGCAGTGCTAGAGCTTACAGGGTCGACGAGCAGTACTTC.

The rearrangement links TRBV28 to TRBJ1-5; no reliable D call. Between the trimmed V and J ends, which lost 6 bases and 4 bases, there was a span of 13 bases. Per germline, CDR1 MDHEN and CDR2 SYDVKM. This CDR3 contains 14 residues. CDR3 sequence reads: CASRVVTINQPQHF. In DNA form, the CDR3 reads TGTGCCAGCAGGGTAGTGACAATTAATCAGCCCCAGCATTTT.

The rearrangement joins TRBV4-1 to TRBJ2-3; TRBD2 matches 11 bases. In germline, CDR1 is MGHRA, CDR2 YSYEKL. The CDR3 has 15 residues. The V segment lost 6 bases and the J segment 2 bases; nucleotides outside the gene matches: 4. CDR3 DNA: TGCGCCAGCAGGGGGACTAGCGGTCCCACAGATACGCAGTATTTT. Translated: CASRGTSGPTDTQYF.

The rearrangement joins TRBV11-2 to TRBJ2-1, with 13 bases that match TRBD2. V was pared by 1 base and J by 9 bases, with 15 bases of the junction left unmatched. Germline loops: CDR1 SGHAT, CDR2 FQNNGV. This CDR3 contains 19 residues. CDR3 sequence reads: CASSLVFARLAGGGSEQFF. Written as DNA, the CDR3 is TGTGCCAGCAGCTTAGTTTTTGCCAGACTAGCGGGGGGTGGGTCTGAGCAGTTCTTC.

This clonotype was observed a few times. The chain recombines TRBV4-3 with TRBJ2-3, with TRBD1 matching 8 bases. V lost 1 base and J lost 3; bases outside the gene matches: 15. This CDR3 spans 19 amino acids. Germline lookup yields CDR1 LGHNA and CDR2 YSLEER. The CDR3 DNA reads as TGCGCCAGCAGCCAAGGGGACTGGGACAGGTCATTTGGTACAGATACGCAGTATTTT. It yields the protein CASSQGDWDRSFGTDTQYF.

This clonotype was counted only a few times. The chain has TRBV7-2 and TRBJ2-5; D is unresolved. Trimming stripped 7 bases from V and 0 bases from J, with 15 bases between. Per the germline V gene, CDR1 is SGHTA and CDR2 is FQGNSA. CDR3 length: 15 amino acids. The CDR3 DNA is TGTGCCAGCACTACTCCTATCTGGGACCAAGAGACCCAGTACTTC. Protein product: CASTTPIWDQETQYF.

The chain couples TRBV4-1 to TRBJ2-5; the match to TRBD1 covers 10 bases. V lost 0 bases, J lost 0 bases, and 7 bases stayed unmatched. Germline CDR1 is MGHRA and CDR2 is YSYEKL. CDR3 length equals 18 residues. The DNA for the CDR3 is TGCGCCAGCAGCCAAGACATTCCGGGACAGGGGTACCAAGAGACCCAGTACTTC. Protein sequence: CASSQDIPGQGYQETQYF.

CDR3 DNA: TGTGCCAGCAGCCGACAGGGCCCCAATCAGCCCCAGCATTTT. Translating it yields CASSRQGPNQPQHF. The chain links TRBV12-3 or TRBV12-4 to TRBJ1-5; 7 bases agree with TRBD1. V lost 6 bases, J lost 3 bases, and 5 bases stayed unmatched. The CDR3 is 14 residues long.

This chain links TRBV7-3 with TRBJ2-2; 7 bases align to TRBD1. The germline V gene encodes CDR1 SGHTA and CDR2 FQGTGA. The CDR3 has 17 amino acids. V lost 1 base to trimming and J lost 3 bases; unmatched junction nucleotides: 8. CDR3 DNA sequence: TGTGCCAGCAGCTTAAAAGACAGGGCGGTGTACACCGGGGAGCTGTTTTTT. This codes for CASSLKDRAVYTGELFF.

V gene TRBV6-5 combines with J gene TRBJ2-3; tentatively, D is TRBD1 (6 bases). Trimming left V 2 bases short and J 3 bases short, with 6 bases between. From germline, CDR1 is MNHEY and CDR2 SVGAGI. The CDR3 is 13 amino acids. The CDR3 sequence: CASSYDRTDTQYF. DNA for the CDR3: TGTGCCAGCAGTTACGACAGGACAGATACGCAGTATTTT.

This clonotype was counted at least ten times. The rearrangement joins TRBV7-7 to TRBJ2-1; 9 bases match TRBD2. V lost 2 bases and J lost 0; bases outside the gene matches: 11. The CDR3 length is 19 residues. Germline V CDR1 and CDR2: SSHAT, FNYEAQ (reference sequence). CDR3 sequence (DNA): TGTGCCAGCAGCTTACCCCTGACTAGCGGCCTGAGCTCCTACAATGAGCAGTTCTTC. It specifies CASSLPLTSGLSSYNEQFF.

The sample holds a few counts of this clonotype. The chain carries TRBV12-3 or TRBV12-4 and TRBJ2-7; 7 bases are shared with TRBD2. V dropped 6 bases and J dropped 4; count of bases not matched to a gene: 9. This CDR3 spans 14 amino acids. As DNA, the CDR3 is TGTGCCAGCAGGGACACGGTGGGGGGGTACGAGCAGTACTTC. Protein product: CASRDTVGGYEQYF.

The rearrangement uses TRBV28 and TRBJ2-3; D ambiguous. From germline, CDR1 is MDHEN and CDR2 SYDVKM. With 3 bases removed from V and 6 bases from J, the gap between germline ends came to 7 bases. CDR3 length: 12 residues. The CDR3 loop is CASSFLRDTQYF. The CDR3 bases are TGTGCCAGCAGTTTTCTTAGGGATACGCAGTATTTT.

The chain links TRBV29-1 to TRBJ2-1, with D uncertain. The CDR3 is 12 residues long. V lost 5 bases and J 3 bases, leaving 8 bases between the germline ends. Germline V lookup: CDR1 SQVTM, CDR2 ANQGSEA. The CDR3 bases are TGCAGCGTTTGGGCTAGCTACAATGAGCAGTTCTTC. Encoded protein: CSVWASYNEQFF.

The rearrangement uses TRBV7-8 and TRBJ2-7; D may be TRBD1 (6 bases). Looked up from germline, CDR1 is SGHVS and CDR2 is FQNEAQ. The V end was cut by 2 bases, the J end by 0 bases, with 11 bases between. The CDR3 consists of 15 residues. CDR3 protein: CASSLNQGSSYEQYF. CDR3 bases: TGTGCCAGCAGCTTAAACCAGGGGTCCTCCTACGAGCAGTACTTC.

This chain joins TRBV29-1 and TRBJ1-2; D perhaps matches TRBD1 (5 bases). Germline loops: CDR1 SQVTM, CDR2 ANQGSEA. V shed 5 bases and J shed 2 bases, with 9 bases lying between them. The CDR3 consists of 12 residues. The CDR3: CSVIDSNYGYTF. The CDR3 region has the DNA TGCAGCGTTATTGACAGCAACTATGGCTACACCTTC.

This sequence joins TRBV4-1 and TRBJ2-1; 7 bases match TRBD1. The germline V gene encodes CDR1 MGHRA and CDR2 YSYEKL. This CDR3 comprises 17 residues. V trimming: 2 bases; J trimming: 1 base; junction bases outside the gene matches: 8. This CDR3 is CASSQFYGTESYNEQFF. As DNA, the CDR3 is TGCGCCAGCAGCCAATTCTACGGGACAGAATCCTACAATGAGCAGTTCTTC.

The CDR3 reads CATSDMGYEQYF. The CDR3 DNA is TGTGCCACCAGTGATATGGGTTACGAGCAGTACTTC. The V gene is TRBV24-1, the J gene TRBJ2-7, with unresolved D. Germline V gene lookup returns CDR1 KGHDR and CDR2 SFDVKD. The CDR3 has 12 amino acids. V was shortened by 3 bases and J by 4 bases, with 6 bases between the two germline ends.

J is TRBJ1-4 and V is TRBV28; no reliable D call. CDR1 and CDR2 (germline): MDHEN, SYDVKM. Trimming left V 1 base short and J 11 bases short, with 11 bases between. The CDR3 is made up of 13 amino acids. The CDR3 region has the DNA TGTGCCAGCAGTTTATTCCAGAGTAGCAAACTGTTTTTT. Residues: CASSLFQSSKLFF.

This rearrangement joins TRBV9 to TRBJ1-4; no clear D gene. Germline V gene data show CDR1 as SGDLS and CDR2 as YYNGEE. The CDR3 has 15 residues. The ends were cut back, 0 bases at V and 8 bases at J, with 14 bases in the middle. The CDR3, as DNA: TGTGCCAGCAGCGTAGACAGTACGATAGGGGAAAAACTGTTTTTT. This translates into CASSVDSTIGEKLFF.

This clonotype was detected only a few times. V and J are TRBV20-1 and TRBJ1-5, with D unclear. This CDR3 has 13 residues. The V gene lost 6 bases and the J gene lost 3 bases, with 12 bases spanning the gap. CDR1 is DFQATT, CDR2 SNEGSKA, per germline (reference sequence). CDR3 nucleotides: TGCAGTGCCGTGGACCCTAACAATCAGCCCCAGCATTTT. This codes for CSAVDPNNQPQHF.

This clonotype was seen more than once but under ten times. The chain joins TRBV3-1 to TRBJ2-7; 9 bases line up with TRBD2. Germline CDR1 LGHDT, CDR2 YNNKEL (reference sequence). CDR3 length: 15 residues. Germline trimming cut 4 bases from V and 5 bases from J; bases unmatched to any gene: 9. The CDR3 DNA reads TGTGCCAGCAGCCGGGAAGCGGGAGGTATCCACGAGCAGTACTTC. Translation: CASSREAGGIHEQYF.